This entry lists 23 T cell receptor beta chains sequenced from one sample in a study of blood T cell repertoires in COVID-19. Sequencing used immunoSEQ multiplex PCR; TCRdb keeps in-frame clones, though not all of them. Of some 79,000 clones listed, around 88% are singletons. Sequencing was done on a sample of peripheral blood. The receptors come from a man between 65 and 80 years old with active or convalescent COVID-19.

This clone showed up just once. The J gene is TRBJ2-7, the V gene TRBV18, with a possible D match to TRBD1 (6 bases). In germline, CDR1 is KGHSH, CDR2 LQKENI. V was pared by 3 bases and J by 2 bases, with 11 bases between. The CDR3 covers 14 residues. The CDR3 sequence: CASSPAQGPYEQYF. CDR3 sequence (DNA): TGTGCCAGCTCACCGGCTCAGGGGCCCTACGAGCAGTACTTC.

This clone was detected once. V is TRBV28 and J is TRBJ1-5; 8 nucleotides match TRBD1. This CDR3 spans 14 amino acids. Germline-derived CDR1 and CDR2 are MDHEN and SYDVKM. The V segment lost 11 bases and the J segment 1 base; nucleotides outside the gene matches: 7. The CDR3 is CAAQTGGSNQPQHF. The CDR3 DNA follows: TGTGCCGCCCAAACAGGGGGGAGCAATCAGCCCCAGCATTTT.

A single count supports this clone. CDR3 residues: CASYMGAGKGYTF. CDR3 sequence (DNA): TGTGCCAGTTACATGGGGGCAGGAAAGGGCTACACCTTC. The rearrangement links TRBV28 to TRBJ1-2, with D tentatively TRBD1 (6 bases). The V and J ends lost 9 bases and 8 bases respectively, with 19 bases between them. CDR1 is MDHEN, CDR2 SYDVKM, per germline. This CDR3 comprises 13 residues.

The genes are TRBV7-2 and TRBJ1-4, with D maybe TRBD1 (5 bases). V dropped 5 bases and J dropped 0 bases, with 7 bases sitting between them. Germline CDR1 SGHTA, CDR2 FQGNSA. The CDR3 totals 14 residues. DNA for the CDR3: TGTGCCAGCAGCGCCAGGGCAACTAATGAAAAACTGTTTTTT. This gives the protein CASSARATNEKLFF.

V usage is TRBV11-2 and J usage is TRBJ1-1; D unclear. This CDR3 is built from 13 residues. Trimming pared 1 base from V and 8 bases from J, leaving 11 bases between. Germline loops: CDR1 SGHAT, CDR2 FQNNGV. The DNA for the CDR3 is TGTGCCAGCAGCTTAGTCCGGGGAGAAGAAGCTTTCTTT. Encoded protein: CASSLVRGEEAFF.

The genes are TRBV28 and TRBJ2-6, with a possible D match to TRBD2 (5 bases). This CDR3 contains 16 residues. V gave up 5 bases and J gave up 4 bases, with 15 bases separating them. Per germline, CDR1 MDHEN and CDR2 SYDVKM. CDR3 protein: CASSELGVSGANVLTF. DNA of the CDR3: TGTGCCAGCAGTGAACTGGGAGTTTCCGGGGCCAACGTCCTGACTTTC.

This chain joins TRBV30 and TRBJ2-1, with a tentative D call TRBD2 (5 bases). CDR1 and CDR2 (germline): GTSNPN, SVGIG (reference sequence). Trimming took off 3 bases at V and 2 bases at J, with 8 bases between the two ends. This CDR3 comprises 13 residues. The CDR3, as DNA: TGTGCCTGGAGGGACTCCGCCTACAATGAGCAGTTCTTC. The encoded protein is CAWRDSAYNEQFF.

This clone was found a few times. V usage is TRBV28 and J usage is TRBJ1-2; 10 bases agree with TRBD1. The CDR3 has 16 residues. Germline CDR1 reads MDHEN; CDR2 reads SYDVKM. Trimming removed 7 bases from V and 2 bases from J; junction bases left unmatched: 10. The CDR3 loop is CASTSGQGLVNYGYTF. The CDR3 DNA reads TGTGCCAGCACCTCGGGACAGGGGCTGGTAAACTATGGCTACACCTTC.

The gene calls are TRBV7-9 and TRBJ2-1; the match to TRBD1 covers 9 bases. Germline V gives CDR1 SEHNR, CDR2 FQNEAQ (reference sequence). This CDR3 has 17 residues. With 1 base clipped from V and 4 bases from J, the junction kept 8 bases outside the gene matches. CDR3 amino acids: CASSLGSGTGLYNEQFF. CDR3 in DNA: TGTGCCAGCAGCTTAGGGAGTGGGACAGGGCTATACAATGAGCAGTTCTTC.

This chain uses TRBV7-2 with TRBJ2-1; D gene unclear. The ends were cut back, 6 bases at V and 5 bases at J, with 26 bases in the middle. Germline V gene lookup returns CDR1 SGHTA and CDR2 FQGNSA. CDR3 size: 18 residues. The CDR3 protein is CASRAQPSTRPRHNEQFF. The CDR3 DNA sequence: TGTGCCAGCAGAGCTCAACCTAGTACCCGTCCCCGTCACAATGAGCAGTTCTTC.

CDR3 DNA sequence: TGTGCCAGCTCACCTTTCCGGGACAGGTCCTCTGGGGCCAACGTCCTGACTTTC. This gives the protein CASSPFRDRSSGANVLTF. The rearrangement uses TRBV18 and TRBJ2-6, with 8 positions matching TRBD1. Trimming took 3 bases from V and 0 from J; bases not matched to a gene: 7. This CDR3 is built from 18 residues. In germline, CDR1 is KGHSH, CDR2 LQKENI.

CDR3 loop: CASSPQGAGEAFF. CDR3 sequence (DNA): TGTGCCAGCTCACCACAGGGGGCCGGTGAAGCTTTCTTT. V is TRBV18 and J is TRBJ1-1, with 7 bases fitting TRBD1. The trim removed 1 base at V and 7 bases at J, leaving 3 bases unmatched. Germline lookup yields CDR1 KGHSH and CDR2 LQKENI. There are 13 residues in the CDR3.

This chain connects TRBV18 to TRBJ1-5; 7 nucleotides match TRBD1. Germline assignment: CDR1 KGHSH and CDR2 LQKENI. The CDR3 is made up of 14 amino acids. V was clipped by 3 bases and J by 7 bases; unmatched bases: 6. In DNA, the CDR3 is TGTGCCAGCTCACCCGGGCAGGGGGGCCAGCCCCAGCATTTT. Translation gives CASSPGQGGQPQHF.

V gene TRBV20-1 combines with J gene TRBJ1-2, with D unclear. Trimming removed 2 bases from V and 8 bases from J, with 9 bases in between. Germline CDR1 DFQATT, CDR2 SNEGSKA (reference sequence). The CDR3 is made up of 11 amino acids. The CDR3 loop is CSARFSLGYTF. CDR3 bases: TGCAGTGCTAGATTCTCTTTGGGCTACACCTTC.

This chain uses TRBV5-1 with TRBJ2-1, with D maybe TRBD1 (6 bases). V lost 0 bases and J lost 9, with 13 bases in between. This CDR3 is 14 amino acids long. Germline CDR1 reads SGHRS; CDR2 reads YFSETQ. The CDR3 reads CASSLDQGLGEQFF. CDR3 bases: TGCGCCAGCAGCTTGGACCAGGGGCTGGGTGAGCAGTTCTTC.

The rearrangement joins TRBV5-8 to TRBJ2-5, with D possibly matching TRBD2 (6 bases). The V gene lost 4 bases and the J gene lost 0 bases, with 19 bases spanning the gap. The CDR3 totals 17 residues. Germline lookup yields CDR1 SGHTS and CDR2 YDEGEE. CDR3 DNA sequence: TGTGCCAGCAGCCCGTCCCTTGGCGGAGGGTACCAAGAGACCCAGTACTTC. Translating it yields CASSPSLGGGYQETQYF.

The rearrangement uses TRBV4-1 and TRBJ1-4; tentatively, D is TRBD1 (6 bases). CDR1 and CDR2 from the germline V gene are MGHRA and YSYEKL. There are 19 residues in the CDR3. V dropped 4 bases and J dropped 0 bases, with 21 bases sitting between them. The CDR3 spells CASSPAPMTGAATNEKLFF. The CDR3 region has the DNA TGCGCCAGCAGCCCAGCCCCTATGACAGGTGCTGCAACTAATGAAAAACTGTTTTTT.

V is TRBV7-3 and J is TRBJ1-1; perhaps TRBD1 as D (5 bases). V lost 2 bases, J lost 1 base, and 8 bases lay in between. The CDR3 consists of 14 residues. Germline lookup yields CDR1 SGHTA and CDR2 FQGTGA. CDR3 loop: CASSLGAANTEAFF. The CDR3 region has the DNA TGTGCCAGCAGCTTAGGGGCTGCGAACACTGAAGCTTTCTTT.

This clone has only a few counts. The rearrangement uses TRBV6-5 and TRBJ1-1; 7 bases fit TRBD1. CDR1 MNHEY and CDR2 SVGAGI come from the germline V gene. The CDR3 consists of 15 residues. V was clipped by 2 bases and J by 3 bases; unmatched bases: 6. In DNA form, the CDR3 reads TGTGCCAGCAGTTACGGGGACAGCGGGCACACTGAAGCTTTCTTT. Translated, it gives CASSYGDSGHTEAFF.

The V and J genes are TRBV12-3 or TRBV12-4 and TRBJ2-7; weak D call: TRBD1 (6 bases). The CDR3 runs to 13 residues. Deletions cut 5 bases from V and 3 bases from J, with 11 bases between. In DNA, the CDR3 is TGTGCCAGCAGTACCGGACAGAACTACGAGCAGTACTTC. Translation gives CASSTGQNYEQYF.

This chain uses TRBV28 with TRBJ1-1; D not certain. This CDR3 is 14 amino acids long. With 8 bases removed from V and 1 base from J, the gap between germline ends came to 14 bases. From germline, CDR1 is MDHEN and CDR2 SYDVKM. CDR3 residues: CASRPHTANTEAFF. Written as DNA, the CDR3 is TGTGCCAGCCGCCCACATACAGCGAACACTGAAGCTTTCTTT.

V and J are TRBV14 and TRBJ1-1; D is undetermined. Trimming took 0 bases from V and 6 from J, leaving 17 bases between them. This CDR3 has 16 residues. Germline CDR1 is SGHDN and CDR2 is FVKESK. CDR3 protein: CASSQDSGRLTSEAFF. The CDR3 nucleotides are TGTGCCAGCAGCCAAGATAGCGGCAGATTAACCTCTGAAGCTTTCTTT.

The V gene is TRBV27, the J gene TRBJ1-1; TRBD1 matches at 9 bases. Trimming removed 5 bases from V and 5 bases from J; junction bases left unmatched: 9. CDR3 length: 15 residues. CDR1 and CDR2 from the germline V gene are MNHEY and SMNVEV (reference sequence). The CDR3 spells CASSLRAGTGTEAFF. CDR3 bases: TGTGCCAGCAGTCTTAGGGCGGGGACAGGGACTGAAGCTTTCTTT.